The clone carrying this T cell receptor (beta chain) was detected only a few times. The antigen remains undetermined. Per germline, CDR1 KGHDR and CDR2 SFDVKD. The germline V and J ends were trimmed by 0 bases and 5 bases, with 13 bases remaining between them. The CDR3 loop spans 16 amino acids. The record originates from a study of blood T cells in healthy people across ages. Points from the study as a whole: Donors of long life had a larger count of naive CD4+ cells and greater diversity than aged donors.

A second about 7 to 11 cycle PCR used barcoded and J-beta primers. TCRdb analysed the 5' RACE reads with MiXCR anew, one entry per CDR3 protein. The data contain fewer than 2,000,000 distinct CDR3 sequences, 35% to 50% of them singletons. This TCR came from a human donor in good health. This chain connects TRBV24-1 to TRBJ2-1, with D possibly matching TRBD1 (7 bases). The sequenced sample was blood. This chain's CDR3 is CATSDLFRGEDNEQFF. CDR3 bases: TGTGCCACCAGTGATTTGTTCAGGGGGGAGGACAATGAGCAGTTCTTC.